This T cell receptor (beta chain) was retrieved from a study of T cell responses to AZD1222 COVID-19 vaccine. Broader study findings: Clonal diversity was possibly underestimated, and white British individuals and females predominated among donors. Every sample of the repertoires postdated the peak T cell response.

Libraries were prepared by immunoSEQ multiplex PCR; TCRdb keeps only in-frame clonotypes and omits some of them. The sample has some 60,000 clones; around three quarters are singletons. There are 12 residues in the CDR3. Germline assignment: CDR1 MDHEN and CDR2 SYDVKM. V dropped 6 bases and J dropped 14 bases, with 14 bases sitting between them. In this sample, this clone turned up a few times. Its specificity is not known. The rearrangement links TRBV28 to TRBJ1-6; unclear D gene. Sequenced here: peripheral blood, sampled 28 days after the second AZD1222 dose. This sequence was found in an adult who received the AZD1222 COVID-19 vaccine. CDR3 protein: CASSLSPGTLHF. CDR3 nucleotide sequence: TGTGCCAGCAGCCTTTCACCGGGAACCCTCCACTTT.